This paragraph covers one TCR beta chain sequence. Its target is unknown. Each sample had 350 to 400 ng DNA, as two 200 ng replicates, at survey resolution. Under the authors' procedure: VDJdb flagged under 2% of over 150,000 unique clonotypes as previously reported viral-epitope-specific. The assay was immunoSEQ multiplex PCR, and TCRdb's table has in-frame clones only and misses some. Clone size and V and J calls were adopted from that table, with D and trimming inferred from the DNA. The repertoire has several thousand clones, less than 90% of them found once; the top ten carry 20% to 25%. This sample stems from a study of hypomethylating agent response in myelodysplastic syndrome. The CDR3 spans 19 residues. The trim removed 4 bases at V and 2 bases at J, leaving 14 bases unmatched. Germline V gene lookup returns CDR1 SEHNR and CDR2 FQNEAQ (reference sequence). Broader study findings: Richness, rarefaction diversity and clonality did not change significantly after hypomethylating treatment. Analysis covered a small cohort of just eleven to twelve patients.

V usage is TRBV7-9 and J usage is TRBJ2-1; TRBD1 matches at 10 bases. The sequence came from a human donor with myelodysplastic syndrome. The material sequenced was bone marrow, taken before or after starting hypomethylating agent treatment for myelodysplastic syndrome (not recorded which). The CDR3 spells CASSSTGTGAQRPYNEQFF. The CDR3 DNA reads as TGTGCCAGCAGCTCCACCGGGACAGGGGCCCAGCGTCCCTACAATGAGCAGTTCTTC.